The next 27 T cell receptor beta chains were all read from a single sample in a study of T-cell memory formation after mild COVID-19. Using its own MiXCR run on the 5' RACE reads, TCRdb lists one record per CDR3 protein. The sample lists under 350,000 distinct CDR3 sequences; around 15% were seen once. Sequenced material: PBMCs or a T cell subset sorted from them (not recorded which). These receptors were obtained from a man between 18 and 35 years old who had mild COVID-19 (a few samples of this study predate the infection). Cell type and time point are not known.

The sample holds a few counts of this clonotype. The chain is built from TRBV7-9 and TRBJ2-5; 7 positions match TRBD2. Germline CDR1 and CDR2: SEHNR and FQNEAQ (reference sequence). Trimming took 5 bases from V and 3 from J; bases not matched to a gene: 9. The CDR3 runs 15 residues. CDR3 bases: TGTGCCAGCAGCCAAGGGACTACCGGGGAAGAGACCCAGTACTTC. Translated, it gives CASSQGTTGEETQYF.

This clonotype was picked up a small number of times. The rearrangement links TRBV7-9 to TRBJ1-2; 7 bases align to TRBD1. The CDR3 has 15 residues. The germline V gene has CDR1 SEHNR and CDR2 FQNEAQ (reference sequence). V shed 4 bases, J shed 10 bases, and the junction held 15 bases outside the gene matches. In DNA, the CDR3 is TGTGCCAGCAGCTCTCTTCGCGGGCCAGGGGGTTTCTACACCTTC. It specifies CASSSLRGPGGFYTF.

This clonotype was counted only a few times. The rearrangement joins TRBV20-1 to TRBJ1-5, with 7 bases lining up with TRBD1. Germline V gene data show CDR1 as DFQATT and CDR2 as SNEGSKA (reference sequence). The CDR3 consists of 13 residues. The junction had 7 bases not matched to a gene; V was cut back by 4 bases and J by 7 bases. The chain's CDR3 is CSATGTVEQPQHF. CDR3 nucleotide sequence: TGCAGTGCTACCGGGACAGTGGAACAGCCCCAGCATTTT.

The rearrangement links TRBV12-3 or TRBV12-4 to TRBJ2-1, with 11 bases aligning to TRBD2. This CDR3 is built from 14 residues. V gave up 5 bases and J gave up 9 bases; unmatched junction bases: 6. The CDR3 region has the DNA TGTGCCAGCAGTGTTCTAGCGGGGGGTGGTGAGCAGTTCTTC. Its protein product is CASSVLAGGGEQFF.

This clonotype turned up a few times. The chain's CDR3 is CASSTASNTEAFF. The CDR3 coding sequence is TGTGCCAGTTCTACAGCCTCGAACACTGAAGCTTTCTTT. The V and J genes are TRBV3-1 and TRBJ1-1; no clear D gene. V was shortened by 9 bases and J by 1 base, with 12 bases between the two germline ends. Germline CDR1 reads LGHDT; CDR2 reads YNNKEL (reference sequence). This CDR3 spans 13 amino acids. Looking up the rest from reference TRBV3-1 and TRBJ1-1 gives the full variable domain: DTAVSQTPKYLVTQMGNDKSIKCEQNLGHDTMYWYKQDSKKFLKIMFSYNNKELIINETVPNRFSPKSPDKAHLNLHINSLELGDSAVYFCASSTASNTEAFFGQGTRLTVV.

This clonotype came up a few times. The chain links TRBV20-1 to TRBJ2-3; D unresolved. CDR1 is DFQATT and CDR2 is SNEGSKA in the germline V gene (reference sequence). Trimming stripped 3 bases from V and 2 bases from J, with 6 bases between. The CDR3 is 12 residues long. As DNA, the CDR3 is TGCAGTGCTAGGGACCACACAGATACGCAGTATTTT. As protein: CSARDHTDTQYF.

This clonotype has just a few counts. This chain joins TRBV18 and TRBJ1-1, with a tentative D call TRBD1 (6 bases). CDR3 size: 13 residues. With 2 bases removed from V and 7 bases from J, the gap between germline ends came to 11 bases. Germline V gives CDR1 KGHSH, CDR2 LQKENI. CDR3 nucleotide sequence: TGTGCCAGCTCACCAGCAGCAGGGGTTGAAGCTTTCTTT. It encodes CASSPAAGVEAFF. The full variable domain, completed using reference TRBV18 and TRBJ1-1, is NAGVMQNPRHLVRRRGQEARLRCSPMKGHSHVYWYRQLPEEGLKFMVYLQKENIIDESGMPKERFSAEFPKEGPSILRIQQVVRGDSAAYFCASSPAAGVEAFFGQGTRLTVV.

CDR3 nucleotides: TGTGCCACTATGATTTCCGAGCTACCCTACAATGAGCAGTTCTTC. This translates into CATMISELPYNEQFF. The chain recombines TRBV12-3 or TRBV12-4 with TRBJ2-1; no firm D call. This CDR3 region has 15 residues. With 10 bases removed from V and 2 bases from J, the gap between germline ends came to 18 bases.

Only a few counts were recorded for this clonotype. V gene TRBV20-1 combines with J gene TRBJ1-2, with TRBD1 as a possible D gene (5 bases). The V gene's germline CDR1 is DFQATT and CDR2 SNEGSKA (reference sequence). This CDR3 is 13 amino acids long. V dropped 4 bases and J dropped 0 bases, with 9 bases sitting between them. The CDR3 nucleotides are TGCAGTGCTACAGGGACCACTAACTATGGCTACACCTTC. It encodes CSATGTTNYGYTF.

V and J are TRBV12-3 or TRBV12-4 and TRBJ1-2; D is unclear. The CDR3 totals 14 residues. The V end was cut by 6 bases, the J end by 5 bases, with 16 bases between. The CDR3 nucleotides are TGTGCCAGCAGCGCCCCGGCGGTTAGATATGGCTACACCTTC. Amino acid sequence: CASSAPAVRYGYTF.

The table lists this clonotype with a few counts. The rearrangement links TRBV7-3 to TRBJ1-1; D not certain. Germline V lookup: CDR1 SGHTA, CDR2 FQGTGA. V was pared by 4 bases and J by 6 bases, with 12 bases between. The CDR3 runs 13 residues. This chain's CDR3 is CASSSSQMSEAFF. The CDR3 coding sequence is TGTGCCAGCAGCTCTTCCCAAATGTCTGAAGCTTTCTTT.

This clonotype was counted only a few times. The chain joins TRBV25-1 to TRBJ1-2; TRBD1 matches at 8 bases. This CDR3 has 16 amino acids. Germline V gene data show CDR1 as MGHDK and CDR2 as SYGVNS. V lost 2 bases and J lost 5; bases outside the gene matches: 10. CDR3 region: CASSEGGQGGEYGYTF. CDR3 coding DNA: TGTGCCAGCAGTGAAGGCGGACAGGGAGGGGAGTATGGCTACACCTTC.

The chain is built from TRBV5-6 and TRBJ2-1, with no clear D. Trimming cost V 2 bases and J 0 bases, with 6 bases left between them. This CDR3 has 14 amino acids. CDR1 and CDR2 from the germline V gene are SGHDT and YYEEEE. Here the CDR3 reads CASSFDGSYNEQFF. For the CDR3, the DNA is TGTGCCAGCAGCTTCGACGGCTCCTACAATGAGCAGTTCTTC.

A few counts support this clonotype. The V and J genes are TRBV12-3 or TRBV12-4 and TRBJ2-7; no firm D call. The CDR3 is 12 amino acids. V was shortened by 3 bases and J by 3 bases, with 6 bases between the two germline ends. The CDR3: CASSFWYYEQYF. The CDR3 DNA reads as TGTGCCAGCAGTTTTTGGTACTACGAGCAGTACTTC.

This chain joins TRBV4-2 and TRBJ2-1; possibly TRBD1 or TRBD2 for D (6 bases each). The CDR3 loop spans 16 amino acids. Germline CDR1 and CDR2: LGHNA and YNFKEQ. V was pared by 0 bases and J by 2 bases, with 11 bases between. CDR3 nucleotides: TGTGCCAGCAGCCAAGATCCGGAGGGGGCCTACAATGAGCAGTTCTTC. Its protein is CASSQDPEGAYNEQFF.

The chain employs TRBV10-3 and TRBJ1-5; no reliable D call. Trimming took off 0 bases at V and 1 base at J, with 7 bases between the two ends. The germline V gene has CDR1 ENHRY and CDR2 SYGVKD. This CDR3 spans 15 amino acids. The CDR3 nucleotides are TGTGCCATCAGTGAGTCGATCTTGAGCAATCAGCCCCAGCATTTT. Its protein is CAISESILSNQPQHF.

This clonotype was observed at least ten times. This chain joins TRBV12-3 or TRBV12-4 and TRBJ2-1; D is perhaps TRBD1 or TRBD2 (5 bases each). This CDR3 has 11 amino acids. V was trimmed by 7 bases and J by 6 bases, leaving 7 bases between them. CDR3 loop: CASMGVNEQFF. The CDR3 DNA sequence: TGTGCCAGCATGGGGGTCAATGAGCAGTTCTTC.

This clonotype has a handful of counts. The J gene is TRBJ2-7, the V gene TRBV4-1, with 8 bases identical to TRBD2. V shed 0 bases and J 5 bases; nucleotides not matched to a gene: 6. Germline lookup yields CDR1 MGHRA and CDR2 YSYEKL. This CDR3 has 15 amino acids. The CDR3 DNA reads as TGCGCCAGCAGCCAAGATCCGGGGGGGCAGAACGAGCAGTACGTC. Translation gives CASSQDPGGQNEQYV.

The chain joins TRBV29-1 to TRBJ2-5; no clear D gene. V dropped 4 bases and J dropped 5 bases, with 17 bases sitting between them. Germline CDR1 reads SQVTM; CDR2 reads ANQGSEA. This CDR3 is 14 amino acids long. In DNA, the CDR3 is TGCAGCGTTGCCCTCCCGAACGTGAGGGAGACCCAGTACTTC. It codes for CSVALPNVRETQYF.

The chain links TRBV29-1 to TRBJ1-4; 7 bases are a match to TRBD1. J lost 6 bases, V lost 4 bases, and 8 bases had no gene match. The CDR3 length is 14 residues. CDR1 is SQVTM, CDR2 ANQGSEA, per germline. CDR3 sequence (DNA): TGCAGCGTTGGGGTGACAGGGATTCATGAAAAACTGTTTTTT. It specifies CSVGVTGIHEKLFF. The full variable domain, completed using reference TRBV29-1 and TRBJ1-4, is SAVISQKPSRDICQRGTSLTIQCQVDSQVTMMFWYRQQPGQSLTLIATANQGSEATYESGFVIDKFPISRPNLTFSTLTVSNMSPEDSSIYLCSVGVTGIHEKLFFGSGTQLSVL.

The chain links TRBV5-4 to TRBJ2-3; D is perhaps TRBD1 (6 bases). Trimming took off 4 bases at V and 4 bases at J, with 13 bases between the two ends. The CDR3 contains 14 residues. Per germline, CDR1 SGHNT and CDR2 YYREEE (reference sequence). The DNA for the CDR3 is TGTGCCAGCAGCCAGACCGCAGGGGCAGATACGCAGTATTTT. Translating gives CASSQTAGADTQYF.

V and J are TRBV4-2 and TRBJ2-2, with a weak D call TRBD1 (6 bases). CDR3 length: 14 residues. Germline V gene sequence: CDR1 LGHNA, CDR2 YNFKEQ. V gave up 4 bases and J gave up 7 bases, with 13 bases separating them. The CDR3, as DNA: TGTGCCAGCAGCCGTCCCCAGGGGAGCGGGGAGCTGTTTTTT. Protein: CASSRPQGSGELFF.

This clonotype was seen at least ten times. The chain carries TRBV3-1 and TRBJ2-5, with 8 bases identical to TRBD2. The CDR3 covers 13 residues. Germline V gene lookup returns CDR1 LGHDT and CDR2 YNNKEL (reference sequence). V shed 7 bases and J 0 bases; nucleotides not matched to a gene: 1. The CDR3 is CASTGGHQETQYF. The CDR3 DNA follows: TGTGCCAGCACGGGGGGGCACCAAGAGACCCAGTACTTC.

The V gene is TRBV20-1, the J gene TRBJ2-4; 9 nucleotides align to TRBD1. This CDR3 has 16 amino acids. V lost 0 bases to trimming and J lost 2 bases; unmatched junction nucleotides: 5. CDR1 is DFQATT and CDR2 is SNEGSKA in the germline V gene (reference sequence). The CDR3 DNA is TGCAGTGCTAGAGATTACAGGGGGCTTTCCAAAAACATTCAGTACTTC. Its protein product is CSARDYRGLSKNIQYF.

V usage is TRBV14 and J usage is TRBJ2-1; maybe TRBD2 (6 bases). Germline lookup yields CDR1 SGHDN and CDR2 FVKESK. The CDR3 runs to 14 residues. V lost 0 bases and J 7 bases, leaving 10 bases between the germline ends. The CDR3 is CASSQDFRGNEQFF. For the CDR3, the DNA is TGTGCCAGCAGCCAAGATTTCCGGGGGAATGAGCAGTTCTTC.

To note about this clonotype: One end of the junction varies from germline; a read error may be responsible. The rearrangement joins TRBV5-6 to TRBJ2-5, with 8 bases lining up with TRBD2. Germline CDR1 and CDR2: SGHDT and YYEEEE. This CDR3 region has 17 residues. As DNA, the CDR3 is TGTGCCAGCAGTCTCACTCTGACGGGGGGGCCTCAAGGGACCCAGTACTTC. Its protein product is CASSLTLTGGPQGTQYF.

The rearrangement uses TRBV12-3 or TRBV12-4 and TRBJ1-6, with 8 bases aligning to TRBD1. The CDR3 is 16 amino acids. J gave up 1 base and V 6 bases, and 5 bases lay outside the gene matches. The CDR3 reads CASRSGGWSYNSPLHF. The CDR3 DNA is TGTGCCAGCAGGTCAGGGGGCTGGTCCTATAATTCACCCCTCCACTTT.